This T cell receptor beta chain is from a study of cytomegalovirus exposure and HLA in healthy donors. Study-level results: Diagnosis of cytomegalovirus status made by the classifier reportedly showed high specificity and sensitivity. A few CMV-associated chains were confirmed in vitro to be specific for CMV antigens.

Turning to this clone: Antigen: not known.

Germline CDR1 reads MNHNY; CDR2 reads SVGAGI (reference sequence). The CDR3 spans 11 residues. V was clipped by 2 bases and J by 6 bases, with 4 bases between them. TCRdb's table, derived via immunoSEQ multiplex PCR, lists solely in-frame clones and lacks some. The sample holds over 200,000 clones, 85% to 90% seen once. The TCR was taken from a woman under 30 in good health and CMV-seronegative. The chain uses TRBV6-6 and TRBJ1-1, with D hard to call. The sequenced sample consisted of PBMCs. The CDR3 DNA follows: TGTGCCAGCAGTTACCTGTCTGAAGCTTTCTTT. Translating it yields CASSYLSEAFF.